This T cell receptor beta chain stems from a study of Ad26.COV2.S vaccination and SARS-CoV-2 variants. The repertoire was sequenced with immunoSEQ multiplex PCR; TCRdb's copy has only in-frame clones and lacks some. The table has about 390,000 clones, around 85% seen once. The V gene's germline CDR1 is MNHNY and CDR2 SVGAGI (reference sequence). The CDR3 runs to 20 residues. Unmatched junction bases numbered 17, after V lost 5 bases and J lost 0 bases. Whole-study findings and limits: Reportedly, after vaccination the spike-specific CD8+ and CD4+ T cell responses displayed substantial breadth.

This clone is a singleton in its sample. Its target is not known. Treatment specified: some 20 received Ad26.COV2.S at low or high dose, single or two shots; about 5 received placebo; per-sample allocation not given. Samples were taken on day 63 after the first vaccine or placebo injection. Ad26 vector vaccine expressed Wuhan-strain SARS-CoV-2 spike. Sequenced here: peripheral blood, sampled in a trial of Ad26.COV2.S vaccine versus placebo. The TCR was taken from a person aged 18-65 years who received the Ad26.COV2.S COVID-19 vaccine or a placebo. The genes are TRBV6-6 and TRBJ2-4, with 9 bases matching TRBD1. The CDR3 nucleotides read TGTGCCAGCAGTCCGGACAGGGGAACGCCCGCGGGGTTAGCCAAAAACATTCAGTACTTC. Amino acid sequence: CASSPDRGTPAGLAKNIQYF.